One T cell receptor (beta chain) is described in this entry. The junction had 3 bases not matched to a gene; V was cut back by 3 bases and J by 5 bases. This CDR3 has 14 amino acids. Germline values: CDR1 MNHEY, CDR2 SMNVEV (reference sequence). This record belongs to a study of CD8 T cells in Susac syndrome. Reverse transcription of 0.5 to 1 ug RNA was performed with random hexamers. TCRdb ran MiXCR on the immunoSEQ multiplex PCR reads and lists one entry per CDR3 protein. This table holds more than 20,000 distinct CDR3 sequences, 85% to 95% found once. The chain links TRBV27 to TRBJ1-2, with 10 bases that match TRBD1. The clonotype comes from a human donor in good health. The sample taken for sequencing was CD8+ T cells from PBMCs. The CDR3 DNA follows: TGTGCCAGCAGTTTCTCGGGACAGGGGTATGGCTACACCTTC. It translates to CASSFSGQGYGYTF.